The 4 T cell receptor beta chains in this list originate from one sample, sequenced in a study of blood T cell repertoires in COVID-19. Measured with immunoSEQ multiplex PCR; TCRdb has only the in-frame clones, and not every one. The sample lists over 200,000 clones, around 80% occurring once. What was sequenced was peripheral blood. The receptor source for this set is a man aged 35 to 55 with active or convalescent COVID-19.

This chain connects TRBV5-1 to TRBJ1-3; no reliable D call. Germline V lookup: CDR1 SGHRS, CDR2 YFSETQ. The CDR3 covers 13 residues. Trimming took off 4 bases at V and 7 bases at J, with 12 bases between the two ends. This CDR3 is CASSLPTENTIYF. The CDR3 DNA reads as TGCGCCAGCAGCCTGCCGACGGAGAACACCATATATTTT.

The V call is TRBV2, the J call TRBJ2-7, with 10 bases aligning to TRBD2. After removal of 4 bases from V and 3 bases from J, the junction contained 6 bases not matched to a gene. Germline CDR1 reads SNHLY; CDR2 reads FYNNEI. This CDR3 is 15 amino acids long. The CDR3 nucleotides read TGTGCCAGCAGTGGCCTACTAGCGGGAAACTACGAGCAGTACTTC. It codes for CASSGLLAGNYEQYF.

This chain joins TRBV10-3 and TRBJ1-1, with D perhaps matching TRBD1 (6 bases). V dropped 10 bases and J dropped 1 base, with 16 bases sitting between them. The CDR3 is 14 amino acids. Per the germline V gene, CDR1 is ENHRY and CDR2 is SYGVKD. The CDR3 nucleotides are TGTGCCACCGAGGATGGGACACCGAACACTGAAGCTTTCTTT. Its protein product is CATEDGTPNTEAFF.

This chain uses TRBV11-2 with TRBJ1-4; a weak D match, TRBD1 (5 bases). The CDR3 has 15 residues. V dropped 5 bases and J dropped 4 bases, with 14 bases sitting between them. Germline V gene lookup returns CDR1 SGHAT and CDR2 FQNNGV. CDR3 amino acids: CASSTSGRINEKLFF. CDR3 nucleotides: TGTGCCAGCAGCACTTCAGGGCGCATTAATGAAAAACTGTTTTTT.